Below are 14 T cell receptor beta chains sequenced from a single sample in a study of blood T cell repertoires in COVID-19. Assay: immunoSEQ multiplex PCR; the TCRdb copy retains only in-frame clones and omits some. The sample contains some 50,000 clones, around 84% of which appear only once. Source material: peripheral blood. These receptors were collected from a human donor in a cohort sampled during active COVID-19.

The chain joins TRBV3-1 (or the pseudogene TRBV3-2) to TRBJ1-1, with D perhaps TRBD1 (5 bases). V was shortened by 3 bases and J by 9 bases, with 14 bases between the two germline ends. The CDR3 runs 13 residues. The germline V gene has CDR1 LGHDT and CDR2 YNNKEL (reference sequence). The CDR3 loop reads CASSQMGGAKAFF. CDR3 nucleotides: TGTGCCAGCAGCCAGATGGGGGGAGCCAAAGCTTTCTTT.

This clone was counted once. The junction differs from germline at one of its ends, possibly a read error. The chain couples TRBV20-1 to TRBJ2-1; D remains unclear. CDR3 length: 11 amino acids. In germline, CDR1 is DFQATT, CDR2 SNEGSKA (reference sequence). CDR3 protein: CSARRGDVQLF. CDR3 in DNA: TGCAGTGCTAGACGAGGTGACGTCCAGCTCTTC.

This rearrangement joins TRBV2 to TRBJ2-1; 9 nucleotides line up with TRBD2. The CDR3 has 15 amino acids. The germline V gene encodes CDR1 SNHLY and CDR2 FYNNEI. V shed 4 bases, J shed 4 bases, and the junction held 5 bases outside the gene matches. The CDR3 is CASSVASGAYNEQFF. Written as DNA, the CDR3 is TGTGCCAGCAGTGTTGCTAGCGGGGCTTACAATGAGCAGTTCTTC.

The rearrangement uses TRBV19 and TRBJ2-5; D might be TRBD2 (7 bases). This CDR3 comprises 14 residues. Germline CDR1 is LNHDA and CDR2 is SQIVND (reference sequence). The V end lost 4 bases, the J end lost 5 bases, and 14 bases lay between the germline ends. This CDR3 reads CASSTRGGPETQYF. In nucleotides, the CDR3 is TGTGCCAGTAGTACTAGGGGGGGGCCTGAGACCCAGTACTTC.

The chain employs TRBV2 and TRBJ2-7, with D possibly TRBD1 on 6 matching bases. V was pared by 4 bases and J by 2 bases, with 9 bases between. This CDR3 has 13 amino acids. Per the germline V gene, CDR1 is SNHLY and CDR2 is FYNNEI. DNA of the CDR3: TGTGCCAGCAGTGGACAGGTCCCCTACGAGCAGTACTTC. Translated, it gives CASSGQVPYEQYF.

The chain employs TRBV7-2 and TRBJ2-1; a weak D match, TRBD2 (5 bases). The CDR3 extends over 14 amino acids. Germline V gene data show CDR1 as SGHTA and CDR2 as FQGNSA. Trimming took 0 bases from V and 9 from J, leaving 12 bases between them. The CDR3 coding sequence is TGTGCCAGCAGCTTAGCGGGAGACCGGGGTGAGCAGTTCTTC. Translated: CASSLAGDRGEQFF.

This chain uses TRBV6-6 with TRBJ1-2; D perhaps matches TRBD1 (6 bases). Deletions cut 7 bases from V and 2 bases from J, with 11 bases between. The germline CDR1 and CDR2 sequences are MNHNY and SVGAGI (reference sequence). This CDR3 is built from 13 residues. Written as DNA, the CDR3 is TGTGCCAGCACCCTTCAGGGGAACTATGGCTACACCTTC. Its translation: CASTLQGNYGYTF.

This clone occurred a few times. The chain has TRBV7-3 and TRBJ1-2; 8 positions match TRBD1. This CDR3 is built from 14 residues. V was pared by 5 bases and J by 4 bases, with 6 bases of the junction left unmatched. CDR1 and CDR2 (germline): SGHTA, FQGTGA. This chain's CDR3 is CASSPGGVGYGYTF. For the CDR3, the DNA is TGTGCCAGCAGCCCAGGGGGCGTAGGCTATGGCTACACCTTC.

The chain couples TRBV2 to TRBJ2-2, with D unclear. V lost 8 bases and J lost 5, with 15 bases in between. Germline V gene data show CDR1 as SNHLY and CDR2 as FYNNEI. The CDR3 extends over 14 amino acids. CDR3 DNA sequence: TGTGCCAGCTCTACTGAAAGAATGACCGGGGAGCTGTTTTTT. Its protein product is CASSTERMTGELFF.

This clone was observed a single time. The V and J genes are TRBV11-2 and TRBJ2-7; maybe TRBD2 (5 bases). CDR1 and CDR2 from the germline V gene are SGHAT and FQNNGV. The V end was cut by 0 bases, the J end by 0 bases, with 12 bases between. This CDR3 is built from 16 residues. The CDR3 DNA follows: TGTGCCAGCAGCTTAGAATTATATGGGAGCTCCTACGAGCAGTACTTC. Its translation: CASSLELYGSSYEQYF. The full variable domain, completed using reference TRBV11-2 and TRBJ2-7, is EAGVAQSPRYKIIEKRQSVAFWCNPISGHATLYWYQQILGQGPKLLIQFQNNGVVDDSQLPKDRFSAERLKGVDSTLKIQPAKLEDSAVYLCASSLELYGSSYEQYFGPGTRLTVT.

The chain's CDR3 is CASSSWTELNVLTF. CDR3 DNA sequence: TGTGCCAGCAGTTCCTGGACTGAGCTAAACGTCCTGACTTTC. The gene calls are TRBV28 and TRBJ2-6, with D perhaps TRBD2 (5 bases). The CDR3 sequence is 14 residues long. V lost 4 bases, J lost 10 bases, and 14 bases lay in between. Germline V gene data show CDR1 as MDHEN and CDR2 as SYDVKM.

The V gene is TRBV11-3, the J gene TRBJ2-2; D perhaps matches TRBD1 (5 bases). CDR1 is SGHNT, CDR2 YENEEA, per germline. This CDR3 has 13 residues. The germline V and J ends were trimmed by 5 bases and 6 bases, with 10 bases remaining between them. In nucleotides, the CDR3 is TGTGCCAGCAGCCTCAAGGGGTCCGGGGAGCTGTTTTTT. Its protein product is CASSLKGSGELFF. The entire variable domain, with the rest obtained from reference TRBV11-3 and TRBJ2-2, is as follows: EAGVVQSPRYKIIEKKQPVAFWCNPISGHNTLYWYLQNLGQGPELLIRYENEEAVDDSQLPKDRFSAERLKGVDSTLKIQPAELGDSAVYLCASSLKGSGELFFGEGSRLTVL.

The V call is TRBV10-2, the J call TRBJ2-7; 10 nucleotides align to TRBD1. Germline assignment: CDR1 WSHSY and CDR2 SAAADI. This CDR3 is built from 14 residues. The V segment lost 6 bases and the J segment 5 bases; nucleotides outside the gene matches: 7. Written as DNA, the CDR3 is TGCGCCAGCAGGGGGGGACAGGGGAGGAACGAGCAGTACTTC. Translated: CASRGGQGRNEQYF.

V and J are TRBV6-5 and TRBJ1-5; no clear D. CDR3 size: 13 residues. Per germline, CDR1 MNHEY and CDR2 SVGAGI. Trimming pared 6 bases from V and 0 bases from J, leaving 6 bases between. The CDR3: CASRGGSNQPQHF. The CDR3, as DNA: TGTGCCAGCAGGGGAGGTAGCAATCAGCCCCAGCATTTT.